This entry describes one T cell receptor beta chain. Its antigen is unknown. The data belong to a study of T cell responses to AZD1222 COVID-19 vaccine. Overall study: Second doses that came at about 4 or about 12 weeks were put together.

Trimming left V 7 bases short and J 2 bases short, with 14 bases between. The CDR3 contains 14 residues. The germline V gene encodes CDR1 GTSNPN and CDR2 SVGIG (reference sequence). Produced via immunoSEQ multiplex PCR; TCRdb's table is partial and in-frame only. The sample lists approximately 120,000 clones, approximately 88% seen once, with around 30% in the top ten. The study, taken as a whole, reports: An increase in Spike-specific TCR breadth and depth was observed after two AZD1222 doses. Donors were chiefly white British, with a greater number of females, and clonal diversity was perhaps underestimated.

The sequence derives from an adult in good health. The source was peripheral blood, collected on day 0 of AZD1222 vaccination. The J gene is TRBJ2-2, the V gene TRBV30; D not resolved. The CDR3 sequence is CASQQGINTGELFF. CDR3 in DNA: TGTGCCTCCCAGCAAGGGATCAACACCGGGGAGCTGTTTTTT.